These 16 T cell receptor beta chains came from one sample sequenced in a study of shared clonotypes between healthy human individuals. Here immunoSEQ multiplex PCR was the method, and the copy in TCRdb shows in-frame clones only, minus some. Among about 1.5 million clones listed, approximately 96% were seen once. Material: naive CD4+ T cells sorted from blood. Stated subset: CD45RA+ positively selected. All receptors derive from a man younger than 45 in good health.

V and J are TRBV28 and TRBJ1-2, with D maybe TRBD1 (5 bases). Germline values: CDR1 MDHEN, CDR2 SYDVKM. The CDR3 has 14 residues. Trimming left V 8 bases short and J 6 bases short, with 19 bases between. For the CDR3, the DNA is TGTGCCAGCGTTCAGGACACCCAAACCCATGGCTACACCTTC. Its translation is CASVQDTQTHGYTF.

The chain couples TRBV6-1 to TRBJ2-1, with a possible D match to TRBD2 (6 bases). There are 15 residues in the CDR3. Germline V gene sequence: CDR1 MNHNS, CDR2 SASEGT. The V and J ends lost 2 bases and 2 bases respectively, with 10 bases between them. The chain's CDR3 is CASSEFQRAYNEQFF. The CDR3, as DNA: TGTGCCAGCAGTGAATTTCAGCGGGCCTACAATGAGCAGTTCTTC.

This chain uses TRBV10-3 with TRBJ2-1; 9 bases match TRBD2. The V segment lost 2 bases and the J segment 4 bases; nucleotides outside the gene matches: 12. CDR3 length: 18 residues. Per germline, CDR1 ENHRY and CDR2 SYGVKD. The CDR3 DNA is TGTGCCATCAGTGAGGGTAGCGGGAGACGAGGAATATACAATGAGCAGTTCTTC. Protein: CAISEGSGRRGIYNEQFF.

This sequence joins TRBV6-1 and TRBJ1-2; D is uncertain. The CDR3 runs to 13 residues. The germline V gene encodes CDR1 MNHNS and CDR2 SASEGT. The germline V and J ends were trimmed by 4 bases and 12 bases, with 18 bases remaining between them. CDR3 loop: CASSGTVSMANTF. Here the CDR3 DNA reads TGTGCCAGCAGTGGAACAGTCTCTATGGCTAACACCTTC.

The chain joins TRBV18 to TRBJ2-7, with 8 bases that match TRBD2. Germline assignment: CDR1 KGHSH and CDR2 LQKENI. V lost 10 bases, J lost 7 bases, and 9 bases stayed unmatched. The CDR3 runs 12 residues. This CDR3 is CANSATSGEQYF. The DNA of the CDR3 is TGTGCCAACTCGGCTACTAGCGGTGAGCAGTACTTC.

This chain joins TRBV30 and TRBJ2-5; 7 bases map to TRBD1. This CDR3 spans 14 amino acids. The V segment lost 4 bases and the J segment 5 bases; nucleotides outside the gene matches: 10. In germline, CDR1 is GTSNPN, CDR2 SVGIG (reference sequence). CDR3 sequence: CAWIYPPRGETQYF. The CDR3 DNA reads TGTGCCTGGATCTACCCGCCCAGGGGGGAGACCCAGTACTTC.

This clone was detected only once. J is TRBJ2-7 and V is TRBV18; D assignment may be TRBD1 or TRBD2 (5 bases each). Trimming shortened V by 4 bases and J by 6 bases, and 16 bases separated the two germline ends. Germline V gene data show CDR1 as KGHSH and CDR2 as LQKENI. This CDR3 comprises 14 residues. This chain's CDR3 is CASSQPGPQGEQYF. CDR3 nucleotide sequence: TGTGCCAGCTCACAACCGGGACCCCAGGGCGAGCAGTACTTC.

This clone was seen a single time. V usage is TRBV18 and J usage is TRBJ1-6, with D unresolved. Germline V gives CDR1 KGHSH, CDR2 LQKENI. V shed 6 bases and J shed 8 bases, with 17 bases lying between them. The CDR3 covers 15 residues. In DNA, the CDR3 is TGTGCCAGCTCTCAACCCGGGGAAACGGATTCACCCCTCCACTTT. This gives the protein CASSQPGETDSPLHF.

Turning to this clone: Other nucleotide sequences from this sample produce the same CDR3. The V and J genes are TRBV9 and TRBJ2-7, with D perhaps being TRBD1 or TRBD2 (5 bases each). CDR3 length: 14 residues. Per germline, CDR1 SGDLS and CDR2 YYNGEE. V gave up 2 bases and J gave up 2 bases, with 11 bases separating them. DNA of the CDR3: TGTGCCAGCAGCGTCGGGACCGCGACCTACGAGCAGTACTTC. This codes for CASSVGTATYEQYF.

About this clone itself: Other DNA variants within this sample encode the same CDR3. The gene calls are TRBV11-2 and TRBJ2-7; 12 nucleotides line up with TRBD2. The ends lost 1 base at V and 2 bases at J; junction bases unmatched: 0. Per the germline V gene, CDR1 is SGHAT and CDR2 is FQNNGV. The CDR3 spans 15 residues. CDR3 coding DNA: TGTGCCAGCAGCTTAGGGACTAGCGGGACCTACGAGCAGTACTTC. Its translation is CASSLGTSGTYEQYF.

The chain recombines TRBV7-2 with TRBJ2-7; possibly TRBD2 for D (6 bases). Germline assignment: CDR1 SGHTA and CDR2 FQGNSA. CDR3 size: 15 residues. Trimming took off 1 base at V and 7 bases at J, with 17 bases between the two ends. CDR3: CASSLVNRFGLEQYF. The CDR3 nucleotides are TGTGCCAGCAGCTTAGTTAACCGATTTGGACTAGAGCAGTACTTC.

This sequence joins TRBV6-5 and TRBJ2-3; D is undetermined. V dropped 7 bases and J dropped 8 bases, with 10 bases sitting between them. The CDR3 is made up of 11 amino acids. The germline V gene encodes CDR1 MNHEY and CDR2 SVGAGI. The CDR3 protein is CASTSLGTQYF. The CDR3 nucleotides are TGTGCCAGCACGTCTCTCGGTACGCAGTATTTT.

This clone was seen just once. This rearrangement joins TRBV29-1 to TRBJ2-4; no definite D call. The germline gives CDR1 SQVTM, CDR2 ANQGSEA. CDR3 length equals 12 residues. V was trimmed by 2 bases and J by 5 bases, leaving 7 bases between them. The CDR3 here is CSVEKGQNIQYF. CDR3 sequence (DNA): TGCAGCGTTGAAAAGGGCCAAAACATTCAGTACTTC.

The chain employs TRBV27 and TRBJ2-1; D gene unclear. V lost 3 bases and J 8 bases, leaving 5 bases between the germline ends. This CDR3 contains 11 residues. Germline CDR1 and CDR2: MNHEY and SMNVEV (reference sequence). The CDR3, as DNA: TGTGCCAGCAGTTTTAACTATGAGCAGTTCTTC. As protein: CASSFNYEQFF.

The rearrangement uses TRBV6-5 and TRBJ1-2, with D perhaps TRBD1 (5 bases). Deletions cut 7 bases from V and 4 bases from J, with 10 bases between. Germline V CDR1 and CDR2: MNHEY, SVGAGI. The CDR3 has 12 amino acids. The CDR3 DNA follows: TGTGCCAGCAAAGCCGGGGGCTATGGCTACACCTTC. Translating it yields CASKAGGYGYTF.

The chain recombines TRBV11-2 with TRBJ2-1; D is unclear. CDR1 and CDR2 from the germline V gene are SGHAT and FQNNGV. Between the trimmed V and J ends, which lost 2 bases and 4 bases, there was a span of 15 bases. This CDR3 is 16 amino acids long. The CDR3 spells CASSLFDPRVYNEQFF. The DNA of the CDR3 is TGTGCCAGCAGCTTATTCGACCCCCGGGTTTACAATGAGCAGTTCTTC.